The rows below give T cell receptor beta chains drawn from one sample of a study of T cell changes during pregnancy in multiple sclerosis. Clones were read by immunoSEQ multiplex PCR, and TCRdb kept only the in-frame ones, dropping some. The repertoire holds fewer than 95,000 clones, with roughly 92% as singletons. The specimen comprised peripheral blood, sampled in the first trimester of pregnancy. The source of these receptors is a female donor in good health, enrolled as a control in a pregnancy study. The CDR3 runs from the conserved cysteine through the conserved F or W. A D gene is named only where the DNA matches it firmly. The listing skips clone size in some rows; elsewhere it reads once, few, many or a size class.

clone_size d_call j_call v_call cdr3_nt cdr3_aa
NA TRBD1 TRBJ1-2 TRBV2 TGTGCCAGCAGTGATACTCGGCAGGGGGAATACTATGGCTACACCTTC CASSDTRQGEYYGYTF
NA TRBD1 TRBJ2-2 TRBV5-1 TGCGCCAGCAAAACGGTCGGACAGGGGGCAATCGACACCGGGGAGCTGTTTTTT CASKTVGQGAIDTGELFF
NA NA TRBJ2-7 TRBV19 TGTGCCAGTAGTAACCTGGAGGGAAACTACGAGCAGTACTTC CASSNLEGNYEQYF
medium-sized TRBD2 TRBJ2-3 TRBV5-1 TGCGCCAGCAGCCCCGGGACTAACACAGATACGCAGTATTTT CASSPGTNTDTQYF
NA NA TRBJ1-2 TRBV5-6 TGTGCCAGCAGCTTTAGGGGACTCGGCTACACCTTC CASSFRGLGYTF
NA NA TRBJ2-1 TRBV5-1 TGCGCCAGCAGCCCGGCGGTATTCAATGAGCAGTTCTTC CASSPAVFNEQFF
NA TRBD1 TRBJ2-5 TRBV5-4 TGTGCCAGCAGCCGGGACAGGGGGCCCCAAGAGACCCAGTACTTC CASSRDRGPQETQYF
NA NA TRBJ1-4 TRBV4-1 TGCGCCAGCAGCCAAGTGGTCAGGGCTGAAAAACTGTTTTTT CASSQVVRAEKLFF
NA TRBD1 TRBJ1-6 TRBV9 TGTGCCAGCAGCGTGGGGGACAGGAGCAATTCACCCCTCCACTTT CASSVGDRSNSPLHF
NA TRBD2 TRBJ2-5 TRBV2 TGTGCCAGCAGCGCCCACGGTGGACTAGGCGGAGAGACCCAGTACTTC CASSAHGGLGGETQYF
NA NA TRBJ2-2 TRBV10-1 TGCGCCAGCAGTGAGTTACTACTAAATAGGCGGGAGCTGTTTTTT CASSELLLNRRELFF
NA TRBD1 TRBJ1-2 TRBV25-1 TGTGCCAGCAGCCAGGGGGCTAACTATGGCTACACCTTC CASSQGANYGYTF
NA TRBD2 TRBJ2-1 TRBV5-1 TGCGCCAGCAGCTTGGTACCTAGCGGGTTCGACAATGAGCAGTTCTTC CASSLVPSGFDNEQFF
NA NA TRBJ2-7 TRBV4-1 TGCGCCAGCAGCCAAGTTTCTGGCAGCTACGAGCAGTACTTC CASSQVSGSYEQYF
NA NA TRBJ1-1 TRBV19 TGTGCCAGTAGTGTCGGGAAGAGTAACACTGAAGCTTTCTTT CASSVGKSNTEAFF
NA TRBD2 TRBJ2-7 TRBV5-4 TGTGCCAGCAGCTTACGAGCGGGATACTCCTACGAGCAGTACTTC CASSLRAGYSYEQYF
NA NA TRBJ1-2 TRBV7-2 TGTGCCAGCAGCTTAGGGCGCCTCTCAGGGGCCTACACCTTC CASSLGRLSGAYTF
NA NA TRBJ2-7 TRBV28 TGTGCCAGCAGTTTAGGGCAGACCGAGCAGTACTTC CASSLGQTEQYF
NA NA TRBJ2-5 TRBV11-3 TGTGCCAGCAGCTCGGGGGACGGCAACCAAGAGACCCAGTACTTC CASSSGDGNQETQYF
once NA TRBJ2-4 TRBV30 TGTGCCTGGAAGGGGGCCAAAAACATTCAGTACTTC CAWKGAKNIQYF
NA TRBD1 TRBJ1-1 TRBV28 TGTGCCAGCAAAAGGGACAGGGGCGCATCTGAAGCTTTCTTT CASKRDRGASEAFF